This is a list of T cell receptor beta chains from one sample in a study of blood T cell repertoires in COVID-19. Clones were sequenced by immunoSEQ multiplex PCR, and TCRdb holds only the in-frame ones, with some missing. The sample consists of roughly 100,000 clones, roughly 76% of them appearing once. Source material: peripheral blood. These receptors came from a woman aged 65 to 85 with acute or convalescent COVID-19. The CDR3 runs from the conserved cysteine through the conserved F or W.

TRBV5-5,TRBJ1-2,CASSLGWGHNYGYTF
TRBV3-1/TRBV3-2,TRBJ2-7,CASSQGVAVPSYEQYF
TRBV27,TRBJ2-7,CASSISGTGDYEQYF
TRBV11-2,TRBJ1-4,CASSSRQGTNEKLFF
TRBV6-5,TRBJ1-4,CASSYSPGAEKLFF
TRBV7-9,TRBJ1-3,CASSRGTAGNTIYF
TRBV5-4,TRBJ1-4,CASSLMGQEGEKLFF
TRBV7-9,TRBJ1-2,CASSSTTVSYGYTF
TRBV9,TRBJ1-3,CASSPSRQGSGNTIYF
TRBV28,TRBJ1-2,CASRRQGGAGGYTF